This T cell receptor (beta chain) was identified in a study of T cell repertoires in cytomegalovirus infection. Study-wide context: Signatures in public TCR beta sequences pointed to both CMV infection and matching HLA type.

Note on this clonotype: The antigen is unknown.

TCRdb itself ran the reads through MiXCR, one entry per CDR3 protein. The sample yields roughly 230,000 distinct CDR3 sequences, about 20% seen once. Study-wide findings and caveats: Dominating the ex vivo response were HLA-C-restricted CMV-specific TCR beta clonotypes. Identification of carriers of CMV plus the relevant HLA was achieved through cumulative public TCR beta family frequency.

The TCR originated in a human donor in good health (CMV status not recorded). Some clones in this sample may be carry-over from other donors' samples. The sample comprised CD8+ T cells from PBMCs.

The CDR3 reads CASSPGTGLYGYTF. The CDR3 DNA reads as TGTGCCAGCAGCCCCGGGACAGGGCTCTATGGCTACACCTTC. This chain links TRBV14 with TRBJ1-2; 9 nucleotides match TRBD1. The trim removed 4 bases at V and 4 bases at J, leaving 4 bases unmatched. CDR1 SGHDN and CDR2 FVKESK come from the germline V gene. This CDR3 is built from 14 residues.